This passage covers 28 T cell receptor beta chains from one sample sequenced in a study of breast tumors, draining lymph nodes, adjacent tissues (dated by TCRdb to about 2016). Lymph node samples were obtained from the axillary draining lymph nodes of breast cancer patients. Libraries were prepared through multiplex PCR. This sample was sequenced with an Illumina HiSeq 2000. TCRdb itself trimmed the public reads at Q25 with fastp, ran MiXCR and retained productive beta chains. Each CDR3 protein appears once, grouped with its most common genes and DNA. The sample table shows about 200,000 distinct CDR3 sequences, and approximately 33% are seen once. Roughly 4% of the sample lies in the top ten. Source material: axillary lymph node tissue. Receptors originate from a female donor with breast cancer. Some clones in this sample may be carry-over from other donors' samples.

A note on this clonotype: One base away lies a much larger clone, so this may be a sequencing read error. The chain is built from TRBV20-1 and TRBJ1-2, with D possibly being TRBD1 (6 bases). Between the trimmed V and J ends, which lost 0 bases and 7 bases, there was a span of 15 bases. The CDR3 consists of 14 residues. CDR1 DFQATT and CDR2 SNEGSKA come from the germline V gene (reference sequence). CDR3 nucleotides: TGCAGTGCTAGAGATTGGGGACATACTCCTGGCTACACCTTC. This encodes CSARDWGHTPGYTF.

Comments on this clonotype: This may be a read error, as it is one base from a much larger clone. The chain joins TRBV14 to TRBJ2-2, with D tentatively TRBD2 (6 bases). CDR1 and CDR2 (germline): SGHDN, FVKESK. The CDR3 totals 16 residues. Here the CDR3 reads CASSPLAGSATGALFF. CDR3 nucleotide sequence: TGTGCCAGCAGCCCTCTGGCGGGGTCGGCCACCGGGGCGCTGTTTTTT.

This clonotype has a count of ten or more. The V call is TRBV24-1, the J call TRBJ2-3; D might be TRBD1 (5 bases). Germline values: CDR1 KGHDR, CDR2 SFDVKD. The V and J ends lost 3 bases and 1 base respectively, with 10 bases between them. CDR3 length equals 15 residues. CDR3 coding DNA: TGTGCCACCAGTGATCAAGGGGCAGGCACAGATACGCAGTATTTT. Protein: CATSDQGAGTDTQYF.

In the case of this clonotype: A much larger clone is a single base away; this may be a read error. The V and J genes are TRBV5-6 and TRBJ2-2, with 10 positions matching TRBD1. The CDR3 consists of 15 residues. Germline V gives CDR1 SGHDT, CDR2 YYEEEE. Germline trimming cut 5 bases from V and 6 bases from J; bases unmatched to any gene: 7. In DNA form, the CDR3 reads TGTGCCAGCAGTAGGGACAGGGGAGGCGCCGGGGAGCTGTTTTTT. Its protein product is CASSRDRGGAGELFF.

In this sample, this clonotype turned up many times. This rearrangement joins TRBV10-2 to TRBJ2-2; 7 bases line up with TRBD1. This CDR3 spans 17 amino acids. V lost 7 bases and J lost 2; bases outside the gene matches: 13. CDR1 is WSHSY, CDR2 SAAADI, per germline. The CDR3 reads CASTQMTGYSNTGELFF. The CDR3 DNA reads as TGCGCCAGCACCCAAATGACAGGGTATAGTAACACCGGGGAGCTGTTTTTT.

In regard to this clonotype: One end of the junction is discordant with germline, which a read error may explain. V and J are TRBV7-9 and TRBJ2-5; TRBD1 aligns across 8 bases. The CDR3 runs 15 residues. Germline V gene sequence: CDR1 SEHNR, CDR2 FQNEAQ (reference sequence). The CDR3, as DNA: TGCGCCAGCAGCCAAGCCGGACAGGGTGAAGAGACCCAGTACTTC. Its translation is CASSQAGQGEETQYF.

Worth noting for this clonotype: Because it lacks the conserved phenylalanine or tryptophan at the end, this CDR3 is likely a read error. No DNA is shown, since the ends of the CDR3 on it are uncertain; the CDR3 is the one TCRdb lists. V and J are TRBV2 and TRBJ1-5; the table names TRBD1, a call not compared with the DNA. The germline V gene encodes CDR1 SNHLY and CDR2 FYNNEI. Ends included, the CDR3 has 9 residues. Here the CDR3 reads CASSTDRGH.

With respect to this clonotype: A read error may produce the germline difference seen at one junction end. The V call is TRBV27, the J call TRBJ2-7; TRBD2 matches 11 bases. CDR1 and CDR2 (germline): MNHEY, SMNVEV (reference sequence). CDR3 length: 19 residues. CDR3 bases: TGTGTCAGCAGTTTATATAGCCCCCAGACTAGCGGGGCGGTGTACGAGCAGTACTTC. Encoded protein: CVSSLYSPQTSGAVYEQYF.

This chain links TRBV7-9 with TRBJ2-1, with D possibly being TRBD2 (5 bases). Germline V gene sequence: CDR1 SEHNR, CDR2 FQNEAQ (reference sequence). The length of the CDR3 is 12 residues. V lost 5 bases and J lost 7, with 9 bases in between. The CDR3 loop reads CASSGSWNEQFF. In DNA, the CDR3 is TGTGCCAGCAGCGGGAGTTGGAATGAGCAGTTCTTC.

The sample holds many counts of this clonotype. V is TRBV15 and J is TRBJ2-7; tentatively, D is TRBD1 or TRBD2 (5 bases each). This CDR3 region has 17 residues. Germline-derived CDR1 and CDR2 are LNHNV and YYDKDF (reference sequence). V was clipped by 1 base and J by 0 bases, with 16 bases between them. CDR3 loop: CATSRGGRGQSSYEQYF. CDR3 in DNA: TGTGCCACCAGCAGAGGGGGGAGAGGACAAAGCTCCTACGAGCAGTACTTC.

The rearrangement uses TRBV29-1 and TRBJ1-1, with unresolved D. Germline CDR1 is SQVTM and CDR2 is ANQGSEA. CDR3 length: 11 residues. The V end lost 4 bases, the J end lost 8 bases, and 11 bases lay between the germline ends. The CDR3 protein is CSVVELLEAFF. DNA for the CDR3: TGCAGCGTTGTTGAGCTTCTAGAAGCTTTCTTT.

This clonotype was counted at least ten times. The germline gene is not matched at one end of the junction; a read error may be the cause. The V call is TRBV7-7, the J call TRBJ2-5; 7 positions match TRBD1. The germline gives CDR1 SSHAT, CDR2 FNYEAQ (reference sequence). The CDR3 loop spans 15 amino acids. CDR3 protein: CASSPNRGKGETQYF. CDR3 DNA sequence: TGTGCTAGCAGTCCAAACAGGGGAAAAGGAGAGACCCAGTACTTC.

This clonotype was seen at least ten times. CDR3 bases: TGTGCCAGCAGTAGGGGCCGGACTAGTACAGATACGCAGTATTTT. Protein sequence: CASSRGRTSTDTQYF. The rearrangement uses TRBV2 and TRBJ2-3; 7 nucleotides match TRBD2. CDR3 length equals 15 residues. The V gene's germline CDR1 is SNHLY and CDR2 FYNNEI. Trimming cost V 5 bases and J 3 bases; bases outside gene matches: 8.

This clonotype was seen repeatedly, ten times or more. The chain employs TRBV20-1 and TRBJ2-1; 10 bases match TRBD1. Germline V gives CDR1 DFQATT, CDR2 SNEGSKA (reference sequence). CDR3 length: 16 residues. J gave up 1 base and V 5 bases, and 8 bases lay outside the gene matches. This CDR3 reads CSAVNRQGASYNEQFF. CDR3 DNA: TGCAGTGCTGTAAACCGACAGGGGGCTTCCTACAATGAGCAGTTCTTC.

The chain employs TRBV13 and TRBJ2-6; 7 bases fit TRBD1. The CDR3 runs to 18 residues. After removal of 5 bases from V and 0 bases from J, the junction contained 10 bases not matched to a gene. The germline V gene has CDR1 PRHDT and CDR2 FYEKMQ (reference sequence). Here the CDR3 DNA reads TGTGCCAGCAGCCCACCTGGACAGGTTATCTCTGGGGCCAACGTCCTGACTTTC. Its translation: CASSPPGQVISGANVLTF.

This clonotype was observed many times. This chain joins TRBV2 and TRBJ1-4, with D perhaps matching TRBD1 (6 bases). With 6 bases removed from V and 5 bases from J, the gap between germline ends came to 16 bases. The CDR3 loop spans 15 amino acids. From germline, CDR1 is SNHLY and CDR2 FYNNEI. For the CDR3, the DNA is TGTGCCAGCAGACGAAGGGGGGCAATCAATGAAAAACTGTTTTTT. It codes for CASRRRGAINEKLFF.

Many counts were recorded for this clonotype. In DNA form, the CDR3 reads TGTGCCAGCAGGGGCGGACAGGGCAACGAGCAGTACTTC. This codes for CASRGGQGNEQYF. The chain employs TRBV5-8 and TRBJ2-7; 8 bases line up with TRBD1. Germline V gives CDR1 SGHTS, CDR2 YDEGEE. The CDR3 extends over 13 amino acids. V gave up 5 bases and J gave up 5 bases; unmatched junction bases: 6.

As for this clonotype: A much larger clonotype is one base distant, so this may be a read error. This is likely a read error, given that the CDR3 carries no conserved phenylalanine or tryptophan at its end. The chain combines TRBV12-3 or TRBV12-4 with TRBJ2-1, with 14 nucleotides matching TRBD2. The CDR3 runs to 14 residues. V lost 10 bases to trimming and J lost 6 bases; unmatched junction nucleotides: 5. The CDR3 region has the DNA TGTGCCACCGGACTAGCGGGAGGTGGCAATGAGCAGTTCCTC. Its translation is CATGLAGGGNEQFL.

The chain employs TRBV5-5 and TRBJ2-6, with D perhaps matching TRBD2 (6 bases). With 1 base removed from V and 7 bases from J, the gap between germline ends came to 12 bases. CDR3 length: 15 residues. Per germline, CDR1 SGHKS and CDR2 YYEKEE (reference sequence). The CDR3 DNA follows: TGTGCCAGCAGCTTGTCTGTGGGAGGTGCCAACGTCCTGACTTTC. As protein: CASSLSVGGANVLTF. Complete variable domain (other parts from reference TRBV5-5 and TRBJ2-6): DAGVTQSPTHLIKTRGQQVTLRCSPISGHKSVSWYQQVLGQGPQFIFQYYEKEERGRGNFPDRFSARQFPNYSSELNVNALLLGDSALYLCASSLSVGGANVLTFGAGSRLTVL.

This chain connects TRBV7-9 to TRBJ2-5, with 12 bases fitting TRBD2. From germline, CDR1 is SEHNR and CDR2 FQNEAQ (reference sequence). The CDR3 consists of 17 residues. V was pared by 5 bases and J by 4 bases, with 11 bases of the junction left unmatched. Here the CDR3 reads CASSPRASGRAGETQYF. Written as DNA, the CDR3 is TGTGCCAGCAGCCCGCGGGCTAGCGGGAGGGCCGGAGAGACCCAGTACTTC.

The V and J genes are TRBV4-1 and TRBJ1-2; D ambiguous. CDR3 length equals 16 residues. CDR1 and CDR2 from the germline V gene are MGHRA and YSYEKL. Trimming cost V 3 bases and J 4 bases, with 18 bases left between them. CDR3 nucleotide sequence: TGCGCCAGCAGCCAGAAGAACCGGGTGGGAAGCTATGGCTACACCTTC. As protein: CASSQKNRVGSYGYTF.

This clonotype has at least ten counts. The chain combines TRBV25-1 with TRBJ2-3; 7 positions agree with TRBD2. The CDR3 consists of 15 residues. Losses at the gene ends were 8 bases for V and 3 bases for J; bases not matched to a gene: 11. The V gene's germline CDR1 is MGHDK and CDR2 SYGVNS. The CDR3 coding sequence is TGTGCCAGCGAGGGAGGGAGGGCCCCGACAGATACGCAGTATTTT. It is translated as CASEGGRAPTDTQYF.

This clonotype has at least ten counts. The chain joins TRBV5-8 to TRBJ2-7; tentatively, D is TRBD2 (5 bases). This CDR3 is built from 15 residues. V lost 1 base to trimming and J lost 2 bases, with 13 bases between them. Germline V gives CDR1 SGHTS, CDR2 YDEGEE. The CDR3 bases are TGTGCCAGCAGCTTGCTTTCCAGCGGTACCTACGAGCAGTACTTC. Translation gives CASSLLSSGTYEQYF.

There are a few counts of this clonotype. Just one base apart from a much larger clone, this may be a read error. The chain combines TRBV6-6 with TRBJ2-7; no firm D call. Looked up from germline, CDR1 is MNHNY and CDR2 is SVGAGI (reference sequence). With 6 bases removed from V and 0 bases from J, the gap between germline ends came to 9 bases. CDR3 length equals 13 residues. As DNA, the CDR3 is TGTGCCAGCAGGCCTCAGTCCTCCTACGAGCAGTACTTC. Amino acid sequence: CASRPQSSYEQYF.

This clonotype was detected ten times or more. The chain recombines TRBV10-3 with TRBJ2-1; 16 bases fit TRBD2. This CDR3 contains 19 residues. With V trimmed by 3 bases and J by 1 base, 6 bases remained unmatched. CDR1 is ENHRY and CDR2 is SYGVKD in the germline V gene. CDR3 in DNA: TGTGCCATCAGTGACTCCGGGACTAGCGGGAGGGCATCCTACAATGAGCAGTTCTTC. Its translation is CAISDSGTSGRASYNEQFF.

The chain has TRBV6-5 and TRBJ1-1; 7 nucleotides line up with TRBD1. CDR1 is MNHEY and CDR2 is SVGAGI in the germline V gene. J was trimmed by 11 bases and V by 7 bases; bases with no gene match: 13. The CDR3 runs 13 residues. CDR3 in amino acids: CASTQTGSNEAFF. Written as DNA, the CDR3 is TGTGCCAGCACACAGACAGGGTCAAATGAGGCTTTCTTT.

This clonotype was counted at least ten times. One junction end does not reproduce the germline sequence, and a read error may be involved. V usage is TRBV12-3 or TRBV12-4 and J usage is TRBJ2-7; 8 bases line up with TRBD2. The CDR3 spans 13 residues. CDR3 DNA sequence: TGCGCCAGCAGTTCCGGACTAGCATACGAGCAGTACTTC. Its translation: CASSSGLAYEQYF.

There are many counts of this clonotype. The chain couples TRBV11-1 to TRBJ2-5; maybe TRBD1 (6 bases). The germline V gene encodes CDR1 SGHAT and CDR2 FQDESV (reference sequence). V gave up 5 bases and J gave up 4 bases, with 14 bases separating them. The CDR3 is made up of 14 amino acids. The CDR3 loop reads CASSPTGHTETQYF. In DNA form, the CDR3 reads TGTGCCAGCAGCCCAACGGGACACACAGAGACCCAGTACTTC.